Sequencing of this T cell receptor beta chain was carried out in a study of blood T cell repertoires in COVID-19. Study overall: Samples of COVID-19 (acute and convalescent) were obtained from the United States, Italy and Spain.

In the original workflow: By means of reference gene primer amplification, nucleated cell counts were estimated. Using immunoSEQ multiplex PCR, the repertoire was profiled, and TCRdb retains in-frame clones only, with some absent. V and J calls and clone size come straight from that table; D and trimming were deduced from the DNA. The sample includes around 200,000 clones, about nine tenths of them seen just once. The sample taken for sequencing was peripheral blood. The origin of this receptor is a woman aged 55 to 70 with COVID-19, enrolled during active disease.

Here the CDR3 DNA reads TGTGCCAGCAGTGCCGGCCTGGGCCAGCCCCAGCATTTT. Amino acid sequence: CASSAGLGQPQHF. The chain links TRBV6-4 to TRBJ1-5; D remains unclear. Germline V lookup: CDR1 MRHNA, CDR2 SNTAGT. This CDR3 spans 13 amino acids. V was pared by 4 bases and J by 7 bases, with 11 bases between.